This is a list of T cell receptor beta chains from one sample in a study of T cell changes during pregnancy in multiple sclerosis. Clones were read by immunoSEQ multiplex PCR, and TCRdb kept only the in-frame ones, dropping some. The sample lists 70,000 or so clones, 85% to 95% seen once, with less than 2% in the top ten. The sample was peripheral blood, taken in the third trimester of pregnancy. These receptors originate from a female donor in good health, enrolled as a control in a pregnancy study. The CDR3 runs from the conserved cysteine through the conserved F or W. D genes are given only for firm matches. The listing skips clone size in some rows; elsewhere it reads once, few, many or a size class.

v_gene: TRBV19; d_gene: TRBD2; abundance: NA; len: 15; j_gene: TRBJ2-3; CDR3nt: TGTGCCAGTAAAGAGACTAGCGGGATACGTGATACGCAGTATTTT; CDR3aa: CASKETSGIRDTQYF
v_gene: TRBV6-6; d_gene: NA; abundance: NA; len: 13; j_gene: TRBJ2-5; CDR3nt: TGTGCCAGCAGTACGGACAGCCAAGAGACCCAGTACTTC; CDR3aa: CASSTDSQETQYF
v_gene: TRBV21-1; d_gene: NA; abundance: NA; len: 16; j_gene: TRBJ2-1; CDR3nt: TGTGCCAGCAGCAAGGGGAGGGGTAGGTCCTACAATGAGCAGTTCTTC; CDR3aa: CASSKGRGRSYNEQFF
v_gene: TRBV5-4; d_gene: TRBD1; abundance: NA; len: 14; j_gene: TRBJ2-7; CDR3nt: TGTGCCAGCAGCCCACGCAAGGGGGCGCGCGAGCAGTACTTC; CDR3aa: CASSPRKGAREQYF
v_gene: TRBV5-8; d_gene: TRBD1; abundance: NA; len: 17; j_gene: TRBJ1-2; CDR3nt: TGTGCCAGCAGCTTGGGTTTGCACAGGGGGCGAATCTATGGCTACACCTTC; CDR3aa: CASSLGLHRGRIYGYTF
v_gene: TRBV7-9; d_gene: TRBD1; abundance: NA; len: 15; j_gene: TRBJ2-7; CDR3nt: TGTGCCAGCAGCCCCCCCCCTCGGGACAGCTACGAGCAGTACTTC; CDR3aa: CASSPPPRDSYEQYF
v_gene: TRBV30; d_gene: NA; abundance: NA; len: 14; j_gene: TRBJ1-1; CDR3nt: TGTGCCTGGAGTGTAATGATGGGCGCATCTGAAGCTTTCTTT; CDR3aa: CAWSVMMGASEAFF
v_gene: TRBV30; d_gene: NA; abundance: NA; len: 13; j_gene: TRBJ2-7; CDR3nt: TGTGCCTGGAGTGCGGGGGAGACGGACGAGCAGTACTTC; CDR3aa: CAWSAGETDEQYF
v_gene: TRBV9; d_gene: TRBD2; abundance: NA; len: 14; j_gene: TRBJ2-5; CDR3nt: TGTGCCAGCAGCGTAGCAGCGGGAGGAGAGACCCAGTACTTC; CDR3aa: CASSVAAGGETQYF
v_gene: TRBV27; d_gene: TRBD1; abundance: NA; len: 17; j_gene: TRBJ1-5; CDR3nt: TGTGCCAGCAGTCCCTTATCCGGACAGGGGCTCCGGCAGCCCCAGCATTTT; CDR3aa: CASSPLSGQGLRQPQHF
v_gene: TRBV14; d_gene: TRBD1; abundance: NA; len: 17; j_gene: TRBJ2-2; CDR3nt: TGTGCCAGCAGCGCCGAAAACAGGGGGCCTTACACCGGGGAGCTGTTTTTT; CDR3aa: CASSAENRGPYTGELFF
v_gene: TRBV19; d_gene: NA; abundance: NA; len: 15; j_gene: TRBJ2-2; CDR3nt: TGTGCCAGTAGAACACAAGGGGCCTCCACCGGGGAGCTGTTTTTT; CDR3aa: CASRTQGASTGELFF
v_gene: TRBV4-2; d_gene: NA; abundance: NA; len: 16; j_gene: TRBJ2-1; CDR3nt: TGTGCCAGCAGCCCAGAGAGGGGGGGAGGGCCTTGGGAGCAGTTCTTC; CDR3aa: CASSPERGGGPWEQFF
v_gene: TRBV19; d_gene: NA; abundance: NA; len: 13; j_gene: TRBJ2-5; CDR3nt: TGTGCCAGTAGTATCAGACTTCAAGAGACCCAGTACTTC; CDR3aa: CASSIRLQETQYF
v_gene: TRBV2; d_gene: NA; abundance: once; len: 16; j_gene: TRBJ2-7; CDR3nt: TGTGCCAGCAGTGAAGGTCTGAGGCCAGAGTATTACGAGCAGTACTTC; CDR3aa: CASSEGLRPEYYEQYF
v_gene: TRBV18; d_gene: NA; abundance: NA; len: 14; j_gene: TRBJ2-5; CDR3nt: TGTGCCAGCTCACCACCCGACAGAGAAGAGACCCAGTACTTC; CDR3aa: CASSPPDREETQYF
v_gene: TRBV19; d_gene: NA; abundance: once; len: 14; j_gene: TRBJ1-5; CDR3nt: TGTGCCAGTCTTTCAGGGGCGCGTAATCAGCCCCAGCATTTT; CDR3aa: CASLSGARNQPQHF
v_gene: TRBV6-5; d_gene: NA; abundance: NA; len: 16; j_gene: TRBJ2-1; CDR3nt: TGTGCCAGCAGTTACTCGAGGCGGGGCGCGTACAATGAGCAGTTCTTC; CDR3aa: CASSYSRRGAYNEQFF
v_gene: TRBV4-3; d_gene: NA; abundance: NA; len: 13; j_gene: TRBJ2-5; CDR3nt: TGCGCCAGCAGCTCAACCGAGGGTGAGACCCAGTACTTC; CDR3aa: CASSSTEGETQYF
v_gene: TRBV2; d_gene: NA; abundance: NA; len: 12; j_gene: TRBJ2-7; CDR3nt: TGTGCCTGGAGGAGGGAATCCTACGAGCAGTACTTC; CDR3aa: CAWRRESYEQYF
v_gene: TRBV7-3; d_gene: TRBD2; abundance: NA; len: 16; j_gene: TRBJ2-7; CDR3nt: TGTGCCAGCAGCCCGGGACTAGCGGTTTCCCGGAGCGAGCAGTACTTC; CDR3aa: CASSPGLAVSRSEQYF
v_gene: TRBV2; d_gene: TRBD1; abundance: once; len: 17; j_gene: TRBJ2-3; CDR3nt: TGTGCCAGCAGTGGGTCAGGGGGCTGGAGGCCCACAGATACGCAGTATTTT; CDR3aa: CASSGSGGWRPTDTQYF
v_gene: TRBV11-3; d_gene: TRBD1; abundance: NA; len: 14; j_gene: TRBJ1-2; CDR3nt: TGTGCCAGCAGCTTAGGGGACAGGTCTAATGGCTACACCTTC; CDR3aa: CASSLGDRSNGYTF
v_gene: TRBV4-3; d_gene: NA; abundance: few; len: 19; j_gene: TRBJ1-2; CDR3nt: TGCGCCAGCAGCCAAGATGTAGGACAACCTCACTCGGCTAACTATGGCTACACCTTC; CDR3aa: CASSQDVGQPHSANYGYTF
v_gene: TRBV19; d_gene: NA; abundance: once; len: 12; j_gene: TRBJ2-7; CDR3nt: TGTGCCAGTAGGGGCAACTCCTACGAGCAGTACTTC; CDR3aa: CASRGNSYEQYF
v_gene: TRBV10-3; d_gene: TRBD2; abundance: once; len: 14; j_gene: TRBJ2-2; CDR3nt: TGTGCCATCAAGACGGGGGGGCCGACCGGGGAGCTGTTTTTT; CDR3aa: CAIKTGGPTGELFF
v_gene: TRBV5-1; d_gene: NA; abundance: NA; len: 16; j_gene: TRBJ1-4; CDR3nt: TGCGCCAGCAGCTTGGGACAGTTCTACCTTAATGAAAAACTGTTTTTT; CDR3aa: CASSLGQFYLNEKLFF
v_gene: TRBV9; d_gene: TRBD2; abundance: NA; len: 12; j_gene: TRBJ2-5; CDR3nt: TGTGCCAGCAGCCCGGGGGGTCAGACCCAGTACTTC; CDR3aa: CASSPGGQTQYF
v_gene: TRBV6-1; d_gene: TRBD1; abundance: NA; len: 14; j_gene: TRBJ2-3; CDR3nt: TGTGCCAGCACTTGGGACAGAAGCACAGATACGCAGTATTTT; CDR3aa: CASTWDRSTDTQYF
v_gene: TRBV9; d_gene: NA; abundance: NA; len: 15; j_gene: TRBJ2-1; CDR3nt: TGTGCCAGCAGCATGAGGGGGGGGAATCACAATGAGCAGTTCTTC; CDR3aa: CASSMRGGNHNEQFF
v_gene: TRBV27; d_gene: TRBD1; abundance: NA; len: 14; j_gene: TRBJ1-5; CDR3nt: TGTGCCAGCAGCGTGACAGGGGGGAACCAGCCCCAGCATTTT; CDR3aa: CASSVTGGNQPQHF
v_gene: TRBV30; d_gene: NA; abundance: NA; len: 14; j_gene: TRBJ1-2; CDR3nt: TGTGCCTGGAGTGTAGGACCTGGAGGCTATGGCTACACCTTC; CDR3aa: CAWSVGPGGYGYTF
v_gene: TRBV10-2; d_gene: NA; abundance: NA; len: 14; j_gene: TRBJ2-3; CDR3nt: TGCGCCAGCAGTGAAGGGACACAGGGCTCTACGCAGTATTTT; CDR3aa: CASSEGTQGSTQYF
v_gene: TRBV7-2; d_gene: TRBD1; abundance: NA; len: 15; j_gene: TRBJ1-2; CDR3nt: TGTGCCAGCAGCGCCGGGACAGTTTATGCCTATGGCTACACCTTC; CDR3aa: CASSAGTVYAYGYTF
v_gene: TRBV1; d_gene: NA; abundance: NA; len: 17; j_gene: TRBJ2-1; CDR3nt: TGCACCAGCAGCTCCGCCTCGGGGTCTAGAAACTACAATGAGCAGTTCTTC; CDR3aa: CTSSSASGSRNYNEQFF
v_gene: TRBV6-5; d_gene: NA; abundance: NA; len: 13; j_gene: TRBJ1-5; CDR3nt: TGTGCCAGCAGTTACGGCAGCAATCAGCCCCAGCATTTT; CDR3aa: CASSYGSNQPQHF
v_gene: TRBV5-4; d_gene: NA; abundance: NA; len: 12; j_gene: TRBJ2-3; CDR3nt: TGTGCCAGCAGCCTTAGTACAGATACGCAGTATTTT; CDR3aa: CASSLSTDTQYF
v_gene: TRBV5-1; d_gene: NA; abundance: NA; len: 15; j_gene: TRBJ1-5; CDR3nt: TGCGCCAGCAGCATGGGTCCGGGCGGGGATCAGCCCCAGCATTTT; CDR3aa: CASSMGPGGDQPQHF
v_gene: TRBV28; d_gene: TRBD1; abundance: NA; len: 14; j_gene: TRBJ2-7; CDR3nt: TGTGCCAGCAGTGTGGGGACAGGGGGCGACGAGCAGTACTTC; CDR3aa: CASSVGTGGDEQYF
v_gene: TRBV4-2; d_gene: NA; abundance: NA; len: 16; j_gene: TRBJ2-4; CDR3nt: TGTGCCAGCAGCCAAGCGGCCCTAGCGGCCAAAAACATTCAGTACTTC; CDR3aa: CASSQAALAAKNIQYF
v_gene: TRBV18; d_gene: TRBD1; abundance: NA; len: 18; j_gene: TRBJ1-3; CDR3nt: TGTGCCAGCTCACCAATTTCCACCGGGACAGGGGCTGGAAACACCATATATTTT; CDR3aa: CASSPISTGTGAGNTIYF
v_gene: TRBV6-5; d_gene: TRBD1; abundance: NA; len: 14; j_gene: TRBJ1-5; CDR3nt: TGTGCCAGCAGAGCCGGGACAGGCAATCAGCCCCAGCATTTT; CDR3aa: CASRAGTGNQPQHF